This T cell receptor (beta chain) was retrieved from a study of cytomegalovirus exposure and HLA in healthy donors. The CDR3 has 13 residues. Trimming removed 6 bases from V and 12 bases from J, with 20 bases in between. Germline V lookup: CDR1 SNHLY, CDR2 FYNNEI. The PCR made use of 60 Vbeta and 13 Jbeta primers. Profiling relied on immunoSEQ multiplex PCR, and the TCRdb table lists in-frame clones only, not all of them. The sample includes roughly 190,000 clones, around 79% of them seen just once. Study-wide points: In vitro work confirmed that a few CMV-associated chains recognize CMV antigens.

It was healthy bone marrow donors who served as donors. This clone has only a few counts. Its antigen is currently unknown. Specimen: PBMCs. This chain uses TRBV2 with TRBJ1-1; tentative D call: TRBD1 (6 bases). The source of this sequence is a woman aged 50 to 60 in good health and CMV-seronegative. CDR3 residues: CASSNDPTGRSFF. The CDR3 DNA is TGTGCCAGCAGCAACGATCCGACAGGAAGATCTTTCTTT.